This T cell receptor beta chain is from a study of T cells after posttransplantation cyclophosphamide. Profiled with immunoSEQ multiplex PCR; TCRdb holds only in-frame clones, not every one. Recorded here are roughly 35,000 clones, none singletons. This clone has more than one count but fewer than ten. This clonotype was sampled from a girl between 10 and 17 years old in good health, CMV-negative, and a related stem cell transplant donor. Sample: PBMCs.

CDR3 loop: CASSQDISGATDTQYF. The CDR3 DNA follows: TGTGCCAGCAGCCAAGACATAAGCGGGGCTACAGATACGCAGTATTTT. V usage is TRBV4-2 and J usage is TRBJ2-3; 7 bases fit TRBD2. V shed 0 bases, J shed 3 bases, and the junction held 6 bases outside the gene matches. Germline V gene lookup returns CDR1 LGHNA and CDR2 YNFKEQ. The length of the CDR3 is 16 residues.